These 9 T cell receptor beta chains share one sample of origin, sequenced in a study of chemoradiotherapy in HPV16-positive cancers. Assay: immunoSEQ multiplex PCR; the TCRdb copy retains only in-frame clones and omits some. The table has around 890 clones, around 87% seen once. Sequenced material: tumor tissue, taken from a patient who underwent chemoradiotherapy. The receptors were sampled from a human donor with HPV-associated anogenital cancer.

The chain employs TRBV28 and TRBJ1-6; no clear D gene. CDR1 is MDHEN, CDR2 SYDVKM, per germline. CDR3 length equals 14 residues. With 8 bases removed from V and 6 bases from J, the gap between germline ends came to 14 bases. The CDR3 reads CASRFIGFNSPLHF. The CDR3 DNA is TGTGCCAGCCGATTCATAGGTTTTAATTCACCCCTCCACTTT.

DNA of the CDR3: TGCGCCAGCAGCTTGGAGCCGAGGAACTCCTACGAGCAGTACTTC. Protein: CASSLEPRNSYEQYF. The chain combines TRBV5-1 with TRBJ2-7; D is undetermined. CDR1 is SGHRS and CDR2 is YFSETQ in the germline V gene. Trimming removed 0 bases from V and 0 bases from J, with 10 bases in between. The CDR3 is 15 amino acids.

V usage is TRBV10-1 and J usage is TRBJ2-1; D unresolved. The germline gives CDR1 WNHNN, CDR2 SYGVQD (reference sequence). Trimming shortened V by 6 bases and J by 1 base, and 10 bases separated the two germline ends. The CDR3 consists of 14 residues. The CDR3 reads CASSSTRSYNEQFF. CDR3 nucleotides: TGCGCCAGCAGCTCGACGAGATCCTACAATGAGCAGTTCTTC.

The chain recombines TRBV2 with TRBJ2-3; maybe TRBD2 (7 bases). Trimming shortened V by 2 bases and J by 3 bases, and 15 bases separated the two germline ends. This CDR3 is 16 amino acids long. CDR1 SNHLY and CDR2 FYNNEI come from the germline V gene. This chain's CDR3 is CASSERGGYRTDTQYF. The DNA for the CDR3 is TGTGCCAGCAGTGAAAGGGGGGGTTATAGGACAGATACGCAGTATTTT.

The chain joins TRBV5-4 to TRBJ1-2, with unresolved D. The germline V gene has CDR1 SGHNT and CDR2 YYREEE (reference sequence). The germline V and J ends were trimmed by 0 bases and 2 bases, with 5 bases remaining between them. The CDR3 spans 13 residues. The CDR3 DNA sequence: TGTGCCAGCAGCTTGGGAGGAAACTATGGCTACACCTTC. Amino acid sequence: CASSLGGNYGYTF.

The CDR3 region has the DNA TGTGCCAGCTCACCACAAAGGGATACGAACACTGAAGCTTTCTTT. Protein product: CASSPQRDTNTEAFF. The chain couples TRBV18 to TRBJ1-1, with D unclear. The germline V gene has CDR1 KGHSH and CDR2 LQKENI. Trimming shortened V by 1 base and J by 1 base, and 10 bases separated the two germline ends. The CDR3 spans 15 residues.

The J gene is TRBJ1-3, the V gene TRBV4-2; no definite D call. The CDR3 length is 16 residues. The V end was cut by 2 bases, the J end by 0 bases, with 11 bases between. Germline V gene lookup returns CDR1 LGHNA and CDR2 YNFKEQ. The chain's CDR3 is CASSQTDWGSGNTIYF. The DNA of the CDR3 is TGTGCCAGCAGCCAAACGGACTGGGGCTCTGGAAACACCATATATTTT.

This rearrangement joins TRBV29-1 to TRBJ2-2; TRBD1 is a possible D gene (7 bases). The CDR3 length is 15 residues. The V end was cut by 5 bases, the J end by 3 bases, with 16 bases between. Germline V gene sequence: CDR1 SQVTM, CDR2 ANQGSEA. CDR3 nucleotides: TGCAGCGTTCGGGGCGACAGGGAGGACACCGGGGAGCTGTTTTTT. Protein sequence: CSVRGDREDTGELFF.

This chain uses TRBV5-4 with TRBJ2-1; perhaps TRBD1 as D (6 bases). Germline assignment: CDR1 SGHNT and CDR2 YYREEE (reference sequence). The ends were cut back, 0 bases at V and 6 bases at J, with 10 bases in the middle. The CDR3 contains 14 residues. The chain's CDR3 is CASSLDQGSNEQFF. In nucleotides, the CDR3 is TGTGCCAGCAGCTTGGATCAGGGGTCCAATGAGCAGTTCTTC. Full variable domain (rest looked up from reference TRBV5-4 and TRBJ2-1): ETGVTQSPTHLIKTRGQQVTLRCSSQSGHNTVSWYQQALGQGPQFIFQYYREEENGRGNFPPRFSGLQFPNYSSELNVNALELDDSALYLCASSLDQGSNEQFFGPGTRLTVL.